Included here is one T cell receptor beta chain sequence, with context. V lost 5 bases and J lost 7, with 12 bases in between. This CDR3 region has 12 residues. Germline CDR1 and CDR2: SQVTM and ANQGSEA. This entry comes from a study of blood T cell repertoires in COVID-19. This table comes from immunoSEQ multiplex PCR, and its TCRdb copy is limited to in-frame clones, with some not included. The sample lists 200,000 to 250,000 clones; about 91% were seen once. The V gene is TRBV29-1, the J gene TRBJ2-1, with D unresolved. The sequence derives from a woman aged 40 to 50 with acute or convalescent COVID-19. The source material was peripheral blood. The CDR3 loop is CSVQLNGNEQFF. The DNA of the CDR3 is TGCAGCGTTCAGCTGAACGGGAATGAGCAGTTCTTC.